The TCR beta chain described here comes from a study of metastatic and nonmetastatic thyroid tumors. Until they underwent thyroid surgery, no patient had received any treatment. This clone was seen ten or more times. The CDR3 totals 10 residues. Germline V gene lookup returns CDR1 SQVTM and CDR2 ANQGSEA. The V gene lost 3 bases and the J gene lost 7 bases, with 3 bases spanning the gap. MiXCR was used by TCRdb to re-call the PCR reads. The table lists about 30,000 clones, roughly 25% of them singletons, with approximately 8.5% in the top ten. The rearrangement uses TRBV29-1 and TRBJ1-4; D is unclear. The sequenced sample was blood. The receptor was derived from a female donor with papillary thyroid cancer or a benign thyroid nodule (not recorded which). Some clones in this sample may be carry-over from other donors' samples. The CDR3 loop is CSVEVEKLFF. CDR3 bases: TGCAGCGTTGAGGTTGAAAAACTGTTTTTT.